This T cell receptor (beta chain) was recovered during a study of cytomegalovirus exposure and HLA in healthy donors. Findings and limits, study-wide: The authors listed 150 to 200 TCR beta chains as cytomegalovirus-associated.

Trimming left V 5 bases short and J 5 bases short, with 9 bases between. Germline CDR1 is SGHTA and CDR2 is FQGTGA. CDR3 length: 12 amino acids. The protocol was immunoSEQ multiplex PCR, while the TCRdb copy is restricted to in-frame clones and leaves out a portion. Seen here are some 200,000 clones, approximately 84% observed once, and the top ten hold 2.5% to 3.5%. The sample holds many counts of this clone. The target antigen is unknown. The sample consisted of PBMCs. This clonotype was sampled from a woman aged 18-29 years in good health and CMV-seropositive. This rearrangement joins TRBV7-3 to TRBJ1-2, with a weak D call TRBD1 (5 bases). CDR3 bases: TGTGCCAGCAGCACAGGTGTTTATGGCTACACCTTC. It is translated as CASSTGVYGYTF. Complete variable domain (other parts from reference TRBV7-3 and TRBJ1-2): GAGVSQTPSNKVTEKGKYVELRCDPISGHTALYWYRQSLGQGPEFLIYFQGTGAADDSGLPNDRFFAVRPEGSVSTLKIQRTERGDSAVYLCASSTGVYGYTFGSGTRLTVV.